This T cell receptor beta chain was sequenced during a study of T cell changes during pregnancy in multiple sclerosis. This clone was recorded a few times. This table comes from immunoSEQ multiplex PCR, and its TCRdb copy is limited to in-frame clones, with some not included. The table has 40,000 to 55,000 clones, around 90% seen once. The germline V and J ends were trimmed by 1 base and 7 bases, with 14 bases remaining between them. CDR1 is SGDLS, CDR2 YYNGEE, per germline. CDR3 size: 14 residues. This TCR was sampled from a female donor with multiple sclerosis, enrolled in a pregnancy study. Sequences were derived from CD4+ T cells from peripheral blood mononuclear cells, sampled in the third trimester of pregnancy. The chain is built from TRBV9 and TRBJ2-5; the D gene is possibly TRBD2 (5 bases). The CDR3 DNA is TGTGCCAGCAGCGTACCGCATGAGGGCGGGACCCAGTACTTC. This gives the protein CASSVPHEGGTQYF.